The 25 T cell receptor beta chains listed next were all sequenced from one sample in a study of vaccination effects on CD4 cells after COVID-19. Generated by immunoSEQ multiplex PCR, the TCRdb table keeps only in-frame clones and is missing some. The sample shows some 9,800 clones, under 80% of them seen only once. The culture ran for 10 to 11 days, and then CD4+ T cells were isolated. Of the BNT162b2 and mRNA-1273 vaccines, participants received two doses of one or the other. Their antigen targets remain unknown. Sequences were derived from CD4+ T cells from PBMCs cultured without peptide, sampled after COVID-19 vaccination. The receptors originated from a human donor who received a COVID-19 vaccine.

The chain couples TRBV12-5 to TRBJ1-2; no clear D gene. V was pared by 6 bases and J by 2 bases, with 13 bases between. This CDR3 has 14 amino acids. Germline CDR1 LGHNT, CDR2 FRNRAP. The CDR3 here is CASGPPYLNYGYTF. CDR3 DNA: TGTGCTAGTGGCCCCCCCTACCTCAACTATGGCTACACCTTC.

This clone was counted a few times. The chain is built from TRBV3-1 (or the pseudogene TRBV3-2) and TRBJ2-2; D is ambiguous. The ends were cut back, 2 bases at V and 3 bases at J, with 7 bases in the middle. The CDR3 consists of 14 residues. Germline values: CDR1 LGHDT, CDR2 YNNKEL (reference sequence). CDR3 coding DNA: TGTGCCAGCAGCCAAACCCGGGACACCGGGGAGCTGTTTTTT. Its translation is CASSQTRDTGELFF.

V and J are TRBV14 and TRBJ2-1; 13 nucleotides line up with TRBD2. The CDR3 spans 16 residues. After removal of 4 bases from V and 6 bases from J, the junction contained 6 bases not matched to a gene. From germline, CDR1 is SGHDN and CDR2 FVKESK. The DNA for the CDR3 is TGTGCCAGCAGCCGGACTCGGACTAGCGGGAGCAATGAGCAGTTCTTC. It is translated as CASSRTRTSGSNEQFF.

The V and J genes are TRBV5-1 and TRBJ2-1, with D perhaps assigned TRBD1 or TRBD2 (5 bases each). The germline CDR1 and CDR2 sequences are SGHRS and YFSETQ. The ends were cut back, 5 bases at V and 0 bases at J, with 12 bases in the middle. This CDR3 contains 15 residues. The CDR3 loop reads CASSGGSNSYNEQFF. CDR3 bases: TGCGCCAGCAGTGGGGGATCGAACTCCTACAATGAGCAGTTCTTC.

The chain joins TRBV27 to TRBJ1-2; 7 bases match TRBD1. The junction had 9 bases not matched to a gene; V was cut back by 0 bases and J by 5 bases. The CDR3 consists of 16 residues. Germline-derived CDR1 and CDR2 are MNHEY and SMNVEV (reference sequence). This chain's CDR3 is CASSLSLDRASYGYTF. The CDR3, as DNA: TGTGCCAGCAGTTTATCCTTAGACAGGGCCTCTTATGGCTACACCTTC.

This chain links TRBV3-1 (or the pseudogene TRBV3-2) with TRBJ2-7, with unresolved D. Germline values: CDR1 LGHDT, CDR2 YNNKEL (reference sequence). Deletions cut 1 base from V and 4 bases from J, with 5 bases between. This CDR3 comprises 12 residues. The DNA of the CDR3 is TGTGCCAGCAGCCAAGGACTTTACGAGCAGTACTTC. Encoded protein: CASSQGLYEQYF.

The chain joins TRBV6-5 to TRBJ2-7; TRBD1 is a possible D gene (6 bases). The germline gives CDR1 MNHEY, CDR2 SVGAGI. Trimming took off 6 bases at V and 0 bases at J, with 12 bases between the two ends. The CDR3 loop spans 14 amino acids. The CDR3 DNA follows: TGTGCCAGCAGACCCCGGGACAACTCCTACGAGCAGTACTTC. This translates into CASRPRDNSYEQYF.

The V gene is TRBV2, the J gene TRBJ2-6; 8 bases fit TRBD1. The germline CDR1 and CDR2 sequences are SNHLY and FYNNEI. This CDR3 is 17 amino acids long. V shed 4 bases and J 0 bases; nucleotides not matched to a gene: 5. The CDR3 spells CASSGGTGRSGANVLTF. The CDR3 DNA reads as TGTGCCAGCAGTGGGGGGACAGGCCGCTCTGGGGCCAACGTCCTGACTTTC. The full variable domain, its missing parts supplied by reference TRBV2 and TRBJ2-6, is EPEVTQTPSHQVTQMGQEVILRCVPISNHLYFYWYRQILGQKVEFLVSFYNNEISEKSEIFDDQFSVERPDGSNFTLKIRSTKLEDSAMYFCASSGGTGRSGANVLTFGAGSRLTVL.

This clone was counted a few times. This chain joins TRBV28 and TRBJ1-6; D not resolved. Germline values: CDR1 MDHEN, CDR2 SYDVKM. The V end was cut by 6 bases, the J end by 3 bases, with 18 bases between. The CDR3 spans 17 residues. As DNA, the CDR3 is TGTGCCAGCAGGGCCCGAAGAGAAAGCCTCTATAATTCACCCCTCCACTTT. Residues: CASRARRESLYNSPLHF.

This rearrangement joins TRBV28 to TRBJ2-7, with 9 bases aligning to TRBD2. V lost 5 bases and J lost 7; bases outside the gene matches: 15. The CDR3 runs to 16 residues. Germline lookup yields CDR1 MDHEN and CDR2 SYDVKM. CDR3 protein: CASSPPRSSGRGEQYF. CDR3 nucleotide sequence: TGTGCCAGCAGTCCCCCCCGGAGTAGCGGGAGAGGAGAGCAGTACTTC.

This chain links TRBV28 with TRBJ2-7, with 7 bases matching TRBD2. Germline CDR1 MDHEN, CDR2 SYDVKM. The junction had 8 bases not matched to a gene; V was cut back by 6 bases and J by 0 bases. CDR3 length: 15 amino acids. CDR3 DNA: TGTGCCAGCAGACCAGGAGGCGGGAGCTCCTACGAGCAGTACTTC. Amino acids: CASRPGGGSSYEQYF.

In DNA form, the CDR3 reads TGTGCCAGCAGTGAGTCGGGTATCGGTACGCAGTATTTT. Translation gives CASSESGIGTQYF. V is TRBV6-1 and J is TRBJ2-3, with D unclear. Germline lookup yields CDR1 MNHNS and CDR2 SASEGT. Between the trimmed V and J ends, which lost 3 bases and 8 bases, there was a span of 12 bases. CDR3 length: 13 amino acids.

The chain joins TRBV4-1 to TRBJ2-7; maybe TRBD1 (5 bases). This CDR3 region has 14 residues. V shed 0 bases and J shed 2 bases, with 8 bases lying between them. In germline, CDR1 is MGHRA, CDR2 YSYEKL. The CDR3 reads CASSQETAPYEQYF. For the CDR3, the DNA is TGCGCCAGCAGCCAAGAGACAGCTCCCTACGAGCAGTACTTC.

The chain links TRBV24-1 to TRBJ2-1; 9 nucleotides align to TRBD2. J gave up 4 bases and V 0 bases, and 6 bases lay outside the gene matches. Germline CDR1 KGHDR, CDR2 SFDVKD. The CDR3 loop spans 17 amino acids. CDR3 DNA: TGTGCCACCAGTGATTTGGAAGCGGGAGGCCGGTACAATGAGCAGTTCTTC. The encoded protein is CATSDLEAGGRYNEQFF.

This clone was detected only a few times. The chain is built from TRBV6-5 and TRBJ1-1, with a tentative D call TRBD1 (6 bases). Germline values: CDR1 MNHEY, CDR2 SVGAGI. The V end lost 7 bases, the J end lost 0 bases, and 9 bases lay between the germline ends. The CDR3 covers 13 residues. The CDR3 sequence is CASNGQMNTEAFF. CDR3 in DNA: TGTGCCAGCAACGGACAGATGAACACTGAAGCTTTCTTT.

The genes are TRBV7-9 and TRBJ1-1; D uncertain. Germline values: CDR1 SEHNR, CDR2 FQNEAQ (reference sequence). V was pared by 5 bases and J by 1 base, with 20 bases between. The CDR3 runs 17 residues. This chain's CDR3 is CASSLGSGRVGNTEAFF. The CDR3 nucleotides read TGTGCCAGCAGCCTTGGGTCTGGCCGGGTAGGGAACACTGAAGCTTTCTTT.

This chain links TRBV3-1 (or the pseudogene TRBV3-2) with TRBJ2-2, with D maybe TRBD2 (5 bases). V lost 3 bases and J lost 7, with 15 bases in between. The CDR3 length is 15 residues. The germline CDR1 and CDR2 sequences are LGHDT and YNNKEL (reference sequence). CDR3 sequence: CASSQDSATVGELFF. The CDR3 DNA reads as TGTGCCAGCAGCCAGGATAGCGCAACAGTCGGGGAGCTGTTTTTT.

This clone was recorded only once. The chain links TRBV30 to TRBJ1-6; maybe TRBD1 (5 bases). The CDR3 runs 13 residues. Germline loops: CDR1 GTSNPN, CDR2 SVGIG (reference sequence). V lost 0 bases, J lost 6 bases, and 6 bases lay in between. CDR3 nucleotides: TGTGCCTGGAGTGTCGGGGGTAATTCACCCCTCCACTTT. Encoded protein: CAWSVGGNSPLHF.

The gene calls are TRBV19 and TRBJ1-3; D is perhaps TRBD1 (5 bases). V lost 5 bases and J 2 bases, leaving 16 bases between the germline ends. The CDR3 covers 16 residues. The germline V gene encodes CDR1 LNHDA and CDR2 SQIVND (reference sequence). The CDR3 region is CASSLSPLGAGNTIYF. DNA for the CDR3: TGTGCCAGTAGTTTGAGTCCCTTAGGGGCTGGAAACACCATATATTTT.

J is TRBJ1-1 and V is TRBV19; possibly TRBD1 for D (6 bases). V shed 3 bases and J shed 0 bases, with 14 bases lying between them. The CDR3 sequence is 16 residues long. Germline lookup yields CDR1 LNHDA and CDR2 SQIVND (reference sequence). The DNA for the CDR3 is TGTGCCAGTAGTATCGTCGGGGGCCTGGTGAACACTGAAGCTTTCTTT. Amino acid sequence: CASSIVGGLVNTEAFF. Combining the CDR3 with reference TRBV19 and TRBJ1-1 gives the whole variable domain DGGITQSPKYLFRKEGQNVTLSCEQNLNHDAMYWYRQDPGQGLRLIYYSQIVNDFQKGDIAEGYSVSREKKESFPLTVTSAQKNPTAFYLCASSIVGGLVNTEAFFGQGTRLTVV.

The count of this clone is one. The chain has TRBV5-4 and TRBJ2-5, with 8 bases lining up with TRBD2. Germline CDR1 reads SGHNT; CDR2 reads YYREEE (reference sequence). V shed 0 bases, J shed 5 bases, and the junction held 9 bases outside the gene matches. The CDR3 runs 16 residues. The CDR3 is CASSLGAGTRSETQYF. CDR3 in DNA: TGTGCCAGCAGCTTGGGCGCCGGGACTAGGAGTGAGACCCAGTACTTC.

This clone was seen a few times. As DNA, the CDR3 is TGCGCCAGCAGCTTGCGAGGACAGGGCCATTTGGGCTACACCTTC. Its translation is CASSLRGQGHLGYTF. The V and J genes are TRBV5-1 and TRBJ1-2, with TRBD1 identical over 8 bases. V shed 1 base, J shed 8 bases, and the junction held 10 bases outside the gene matches. The CDR3 is 15 residues long. The V gene's germline CDR1 is SGHRS and CDR2 YFSETQ.

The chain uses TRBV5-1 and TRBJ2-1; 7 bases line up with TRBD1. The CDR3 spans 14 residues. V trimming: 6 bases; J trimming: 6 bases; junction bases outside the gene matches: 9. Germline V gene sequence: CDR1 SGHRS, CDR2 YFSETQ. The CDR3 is CASTDRVPSNEQFF. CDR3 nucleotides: TGCGCCAGCACAGACAGGGTCCCTTCCAATGAGCAGTTCTTC.

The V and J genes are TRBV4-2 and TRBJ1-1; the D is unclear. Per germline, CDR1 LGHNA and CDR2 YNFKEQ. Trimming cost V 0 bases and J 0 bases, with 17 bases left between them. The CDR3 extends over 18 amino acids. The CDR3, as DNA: TGTGCCAGCAGCCAAGATCGTTTTGTAGGCAGCATGAACACTGAAGCTTTCTTT. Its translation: CASSQDRFVGSMNTEAFF.

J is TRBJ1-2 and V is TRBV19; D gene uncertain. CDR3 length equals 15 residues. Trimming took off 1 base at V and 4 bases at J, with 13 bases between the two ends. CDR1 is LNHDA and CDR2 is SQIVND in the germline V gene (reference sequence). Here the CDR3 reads CASSIVAAPVYGYTF. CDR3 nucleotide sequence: TGTGCCAGTAGTATAGTGGCAGCTCCTGTCTATGGCTACACCTTC.